A selection of T cell receptor beta chains follows, all from one sample in a study of blood T cell repertoires in COVID-19. Clones were sequenced by immunoSEQ multiplex PCR, and TCRdb holds only the in-frame ones, with some missing. Of about 240,000 clones in the sample, 70% to 90% are singletons; the top ten hold 4.5% to 6%. Sequencing was performed on peripheral blood. Source of these receptors: a man aged 50-60 years with COVID-19, enrolled during active disease. Each CDR3 is given with its conserved first and last residue. The order of the fields is J gene, V gene, D gene, CDR3 length, clone size, CDR3 DNA, CDR3 protein. A D gene is named only where the DNA matches it firmly. Some rows mark clone size as missing; the rest say once, few, many or name a class of expanded clone.

j_gene: TRBJ1-5; v_gene: TRBV5-1; d_gene: TRBD1; len: 15; abundance: .; CDR3nt: TGCGCCAGCAGCTTGGGACAGGGCCTGAATCAGCCCCAGCATTTT; CDR3aa: CASSLGQGLNQPQHF
j_gene: TRBJ2-1; v_gene: TRBV13; d_gene: .; len: 13; abundance: .; CDR3nt: TGTGCCAGCAGCATACAGGTTAGGTTGGAGCAGTTCTTC; CDR3aa: CASSIQVRLEQFF
j_gene: TRBJ1-6; v_gene: TRBV28; d_gene: .; len: 12; abundance: .; CDR3nt: TGTGCCAGCACAGGGCACAATTCACCCCTCCACTTT; CDR3aa: CASTGHNSPLHF
j_gene: TRBJ1-1; v_gene: TRBV2; d_gene: TRBD1; len: 19; abundance: once; CDR3nt: TGTGCCAGCAGTGAAACTACTTTCCTAGGGACAGGGGGCACCACTGAAGCTTTCTTT; CDR3aa: CASSETTFLGTGGTTEAFF
j_gene: TRBJ1-2; v_gene: TRBV7-9; d_gene: .; len: 15; abundance: .; CDR3nt: TGTGCCAGCAGCTTAGCCCACGGTAATAACTATGGCTACACCTTC; CDR3aa: CASSLAHGNNYGYTF
j_gene: TRBJ2-1; v_gene: TRBV6-2/TRBV6-3; d_gene: TRBD2; len: 16; abundance: .; CDR3nt: TGTGCCAGCAGCCCAAGGACTAGCGGATACTACAATGAGCAGTTCTTC; CDR3aa: CASSPRTSGYYNEQFF
j_gene: TRBJ2-7; v_gene: TRBV2; d_gene: .; len: 14; abundance: .; CDR3nt: TGTGCCAGCAGTGACAAACACGGGGCCTACGAGCAGTACTTC; CDR3aa: CASSDKHGAYEQYF
j_gene: TRBJ2-2; v_gene: TRBV9; d_gene: .; len: 12; abundance: .; CDR3nt: TGTGCCAGCAGCGCAGTTACCGGGGAGCTGTTTTTT; CDR3aa: CASSAVTGELFF
j_gene: TRBJ2-3; v_gene: TRBV28; d_gene: .; len: 13; abundance: once; CDR3nt: TGTGCCAGCACCTTACCCCCCGGAGATACGCAGTATTTT; CDR3aa: CASTLPPGDTQYF
j_gene: TRBJ2-7; v_gene: TRBV13; d_gene: .; len: 11; abundance: .; CDR3nt: TGTGCCAGCAGCTTAGTAATAAAGCAGTACTTC; CDR3aa: CASSLVIKQYF
j_gene: TRBJ1-2; v_gene: TRBV20-1; d_gene: TRBD1; len: 15; abundance: .; CDR3nt: TGCAGTGCTAGTAGTACAGGGGGAGTCGGCTATGGCTACACCTTC; CDR3aa: CSASSTGGVGYGYTF
j_gene: TRBJ2-6; v_gene: TRBV19; d_gene: .; len: 15; abundance: .; CDR3nt: TGTGCCAGTACCCCTCTCGGTATTGGGGCCAACGTCCTGACTTTC; CDR3aa: CASTPLGIGANVLTF
j_gene: TRBJ2-1; v_gene: TRBV7-8; d_gene: .; len: 13; abundance: .; CDR3nt: TGTGCCAGCAGCCGTCAGGGTTACAATGAGCAGTTCTTC; CDR3aa: CASSRQGYNEQFF
j_gene: TRBJ2-1; v_gene: TRBV6-5; d_gene: TRBD2; len: 13; abundance: .; CDR3nt: TGTGCCACCACCGGGACTAGTGTCGATGAGCAGTTCTTC; CDR3aa: CATTGTSVDEQFF
j_gene: TRBJ1-5; v_gene: TRBV7-8; d_gene: TRBD1; len: 14; abundance: .; CDR3nt: TGTGCCAGCAGCCGGACAGGTGGGGATCAGCCCCAGCATTTT; CDR3aa: CASSRTGGDQPQHF
j_gene: TRBJ2-1; v_gene: TRBV10-3; d_gene: .; len: 12; abundance: .; CDR3nt: TGTGCCACTACTCCTCGGTTGGATGAGCAGTTCTTC; CDR3aa: CATTPRLDEQFF
j_gene: TRBJ2-3; v_gene: TRBV5-1; d_gene: .; len: 15; abundance: .; CDR3nt: TGCGCCAGCAGCTTGGCCCGGACTTACACAGATACGCAGTATTTT; CDR3aa: CASSLARTYTDTQYF
j_gene: TRBJ2-2; v_gene: TRBV9; d_gene: .; len: 15; abundance: .; CDR3nt: TGTGCCAGCAGCGTAGGGGGCAGGAACACCGGGGAGCTGTTTTTT; CDR3aa: CASSVGGRNTGELFF
j_gene: TRBJ2-7; v_gene: TRBV5-8; d_gene: .; len: 15; abundance: .; CDR3nt: TGTGCCAGCAGCGCAAGGCCGGGACAAGGTTACGAGCAGTACTTC; CDR3aa: CASSARPGQGYEQYF
j_gene: TRBJ2-2; v_gene: TRBV10-3; d_gene: TRBD1; len: 17; abundance: .; CDR3nt: TGTGCCATATCCCAGGATGCCGGGACAGGGGTCACCGGGGAGCTGTTTTTT; CDR3aa: CAISQDAGTGVTGELFF
j_gene: TRBJ1-5; v_gene: TRBV19; d_gene: .; len: 15; abundance: .; CDR3nt: TGTGCCAGTAGTGCTGACAGCTATAGCAATCAGCCCCAGCATTTT; CDR3aa: CASSADSYSNQPQHF
j_gene: TRBJ1-2; v_gene: TRBV6-5; d_gene: .; len: 15; abundance: .; CDR3nt: TGTGCCAGCAGGCTGGACAGAAACGCTAACTATGGCTACACCTTC; CDR3aa: CASRLDRNANYGYTF
j_gene: TRBJ2-2; v_gene: TRBV7-3; d_gene: TRBD2; len: 16; abundance: .; CDR3nt: TGTGCCAGCAGCTTCAGAGCGGGGGCTAACACCGGGGAGCTGTTTTTT; CDR3aa: CASSFRAGANTGELFF
j_gene: TRBJ2-2; v_gene: TRBV10-2; d_gene: .; len: 15; abundance: .; CDR3nt: TGCGCCAGCAGTGAAGCAGGGTTCGACACCGGGGAGCTGTTTTTT; CDR3aa: CASSEAGFDTGELFF
j_gene: TRBJ2-1; v_gene: TRBV11-2; d_gene: TRBD1; len: 15; abundance: .; CDR3nt: TGTGCCAGCAGTCAACAGGGGGCGAGGAACAATGAGCAGTTCTTC; CDR3aa: CASSQQGARNNEQFF
j_gene: TRBJ2-5; v_gene: TRBV19; d_gene: .; len: 14; abundance: .; CDR3nt: TGTGCCAGTAGCAGACAGTTCCCGCAAGAGACCCAGTACTTC; CDR3aa: CASSRQFPQETQYF
j_gene: TRBJ2-1; v_gene: TRBV28; d_gene: TRBD2; len: 11; abundance: .; CDR3nt: TGTGCCAGTATTAGCGGGGGGGAGCAGTTCTTC; CDR3aa: CASISGGEQFF
j_gene: TRBJ2-1; v_gene: TRBV5-1; d_gene: TRBD1; len: 15; abundance: .; CDR3nt: TGCGCCAGCAGCTTGGTAGGGGGCATGGGGAATGAGCAGTTCTTC; CDR3aa: CASSLVGGMGNEQFF
j_gene: TRBJ1-3; v_gene: TRBV6-1; d_gene: .; len: 17; abundance: .; CDR3nt: TGTGCCAGCAGTGAATATGGCATCCCCAGCTCTGGAAACACCATATATTTT; CDR3aa: CASSEYGIPSSGNTIYF
j_gene: TRBJ2-2; v_gene: TRBV11-3; d_gene: .; len: 15; abundance: .; CDR3nt: TGTGCCAGCAGCTTAGGTGTATCGAGCACCGGGGAGCTGTTTTTT; CDR3aa: CASSLGVSSTGELFF
j_gene: TRBJ1-1; v_gene: TRBV21-1; d_gene: .; len: 17; abundance: once; CDR3nt: TGTGCCAGCAGCCTTTCAATTGGACAGGGGGCTATTTTTTCAGCTTTCTTT; CDR3aa: CASSLSIGQGAIFSAFF
j_gene: TRBJ1-5; v_gene: TRBV7-7; d_gene: TRBD1; len: 15; abundance: once; CDR3nt: TGTGCTAGCAGCCCCGGGACAGGGGATAGTCAGCCCCAGCATTTT; CDR3aa: CASSPGTGDSQPQHF
j_gene: TRBJ2-3; v_gene: TRBV5-4; d_gene: TRBD2; len: 16; abundance: once; CDR3nt: TGTGCCAGCAGCTTGGACGGGGGGGCCTTTGAAGATACGCAGTATTTT; CDR3aa: CASSLDGGAFEDTQYF
j_gene: TRBJ2-1; v_gene: TRBV6-5; d_gene: TRBD1; len: 14; abundance: .; CDR3nt: TGTGCCAGCAATCCGACAGGGGACTACAATGAGCAGTTCTTC; CDR3aa: CASNPTGDYNEQFF
j_gene: TRBJ2-7; v_gene: TRBV5-1; d_gene: TRBD2; len: 12; abundance: .; CDR3nt: TGCGCCAGCGCGGGAGCCAACTACGAGCAGTACTTC; CDR3aa: CASAGANYEQYF
j_gene: TRBJ1-1; v_gene: TRBV18; d_gene: TRBD1; len: 18; abundance: .; CDR3nt: TGTGCCAGCTCACCGGTCGCCGCTTTCAGGGGGCACGACACTGAAGCTTTCTTT; CDR3aa: CASSPVAAFRGHDTEAFF
j_gene: TRBJ1-4; v_gene: TRBV19; d_gene: .; len: 13; abundance: .; CDR3nt: TGTGCCAGTAGTATAGATCGCGCAGGGCGGCTGTTTTTT; CDR3aa: CASSIDRAGRLFF
j_gene: TRBJ2-7; v_gene: TRBV4-2; d_gene: .; len: 15; abundance: .; CDR3nt: TGTGCCAGCAGCCAGGAGGACTCCTGGTCCTACGAGCAGTACTTC; CDR3aa: CASSQEDSWSYEQYF
j_gene: TRBJ2-3; v_gene: TRBV3-1/TRBV3-2; d_gene: .; len: 22; abundance: .; CDR3nt: TGTGCCAGCAGCCAAGGACCGGGTTTGGCGTGGCGGGGTGCAACTAGCACAGATACGCAGTATTTT; CDR3aa: CASSQGPGLAWRGATSTDTQYF
j_gene: TRBJ1-6; v_gene: TRBV10-2; d_gene: TRBD1; len: 16; abundance: few; CDR3nt: TGCGCCAGCACTGGACAGGGCGGACGAGCCAATTCACCCCTCCACTTT; CDR3aa: CASTGQGGRANSPLHF
j_gene: TRBJ2-7; v_gene: TRBV19; d_gene: .; len: 15; abundance: .; CDR3nt: TGTGCCAGTAGTATCATGGTGACCGGGGGCTACGAGCAGTACTTC; CDR3aa: CASSIMVTGGYEQYF
j_gene: TRBJ2-7; v_gene: TRBV7-3; d_gene: TRBD1; len: 13; abundance: .; CDR3nt: TGTGCCAGCAGTCCCGGGACAGGGGGCGAGCAGTACTTC; CDR3aa: CASSPGTGGEQYF
j_gene: TRBJ1-5; v_gene: TRBV2; d_gene: .; len: 15; abundance: .; CDR3nt: TGTGCCAGCAGTGGTTGGGGGCGCGGGAGTCAGCCCCAGCATTTT; CDR3aa: CASSGWGRGSQPQHF
j_gene: TRBJ1-4; v_gene: TRBV28; d_gene: TRBD1; len: 15; abundance: .; CDR3nt: TGTGCCAGCAGTTTAGGGGGACAGGGGGGTGAAAAACTGTTTTTT; CDR3aa: CASSLGGQGGEKLFF
j_gene: TRBJ2-4; v_gene: TRBV2; d_gene: .; len: 14; abundance: .; CDR3nt: TGTGCCAGCAGTGAAGCGGGGCTTCGGAGCTTTCAGTACTTC; CDR3aa: CASSEAGLRSFQYF
j_gene: TRBJ1-4; v_gene: TRBV12-3/TRBV12-4; d_gene: .; len: 13; abundance: .; CDR3nt: TGTGCCAGCAGTGCAGGGGTGCGTGAAAAACTGTTTTTT; CDR3aa: CASSAGVREKLFF
j_gene: TRBJ1-6; v_gene: TRBV6-5; d_gene: .; len: 15; abundance: once; CDR3nt: TGTGCCAGCAGTTTAGGAGTTAGCCCGAATTCACCCCTCCACTTT; CDR3aa: CASSLGVSPNSPLHF
j_gene: TRBJ2-3; v_gene: TRBV10-3; d_gene: TRBD2; len: 14; abundance: .; CDR3nt: TGTGCCATCGGCGGGGGGAAATTCACAGATACGCAGTATTTT; CDR3aa: CAIGGGKFTDTQYF
j_gene: TRBJ2-7; v_gene: TRBV6-1; d_gene: .; len: 15; abundance: .; CDR3nt: TGTGCCAGCAGTGAACAAGTAGGCAGGGTCAACGAGCAGTACTTC; CDR3aa: CASSEQVGRVNEQYF
j_gene: TRBJ2-7; v_gene: TRBV7-2; d_gene: TRBD1; len: 13; abundance: once; CDR3nt: TGTGCCAGCAGCTGGGACAGGGGCTACGAGCAGTACTTC; CDR3aa: CASSWDRGYEQYF
j_gene: TRBJ2-3; v_gene: TRBV30; d_gene: TRBD2; len: 15; abundance: .; CDR3nt: TGTGCCTGGAGCGCCCCTAGCGGAAGCACAGATACGCAGTATTTT; CDR3aa: CAWSAPSGSTDTQYF
j_gene: TRBJ2-7; v_gene: TRBV1; d_gene: .; len: 17; abundance: .; CDR3nt: TGCACCAGCACCGGAGTAGGGCCTAGCGGGGGAGTACGGGAGCAGTACTTC; CDR3aa: CTSTGVGPSGGVREQYF
j_gene: TRBJ2-5; v_gene: TRBV2; d_gene: TRBD1; len: 13; abundance: .; CDR3nt: TGTGCCAGCAGTTCAGGGGGCTGGGAGACCCAGTACTTC; CDR3aa: CASSSGGWETQYF